The text below deals with one T cell receptor (beta chain). No antigen is known for it. The CDR3 runs to 14 residues. Germline V CDR1 and CDR2: SEHNR, FQNEAQ (reference sequence). The V gene lost 5 bases and the J gene lost 5 bases, with 15 bases spanning the gap. Each PCR replicate from the sorted subsets contained about 180 ng DNA, which is roughly 33,000 T cell genomes. The method was immunoSEQ multiplex PCR; TCRdb's version includes in-frame clones alone and lacks a portion of them. The sample consists of under 2,500,000 clones, approximately 95% of them appearing once. The data originate from a study of shared clonotypes between healthy human individuals. Study at large: Aged 18 to 49, the donors were a couple of women and a few men. Three plates were used per donor for CD4 naive, three for CD4 memory, two for CD8 naive and one for CD8 memory.

Broader study findings: Few donors restricted represented genetic and exposure-history diversity.

Sequenced: naive CD4+ T cells sorted from blood. Subset defined: CD45RA+ positively selected. The V and J genes are TRBV7-9 and TRBJ1-2, with a weak D call TRBD1 (5 bases). The origin of this receptor is a man in his late teens or twenties in good health. The CDR3 DNA is TGTGCCAGCAGCAGCGGGACGGATGGATATGGCTACACCTTC. Protein: CASSSGTDGYGYTF.